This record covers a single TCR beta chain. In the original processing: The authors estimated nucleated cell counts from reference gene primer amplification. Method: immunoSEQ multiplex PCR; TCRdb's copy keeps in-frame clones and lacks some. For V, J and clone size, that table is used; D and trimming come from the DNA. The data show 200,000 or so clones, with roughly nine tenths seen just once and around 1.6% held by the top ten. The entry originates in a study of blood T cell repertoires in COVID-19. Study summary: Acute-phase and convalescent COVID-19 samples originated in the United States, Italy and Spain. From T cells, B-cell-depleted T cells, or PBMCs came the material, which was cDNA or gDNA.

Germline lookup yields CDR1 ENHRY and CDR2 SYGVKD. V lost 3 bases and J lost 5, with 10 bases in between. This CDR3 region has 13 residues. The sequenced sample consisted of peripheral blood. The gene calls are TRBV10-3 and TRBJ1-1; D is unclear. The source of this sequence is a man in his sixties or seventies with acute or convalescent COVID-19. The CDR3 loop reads CAISDQSETEAFF. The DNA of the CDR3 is TGTGCCATCAGTGATCAATCGGAGACTGAAGCTTTCTTT.